Each of the 16 T cell receptor beta chains below was sequenced from the same sample in a study of T cell responses to AZD1222 COVID-19 vaccine. The assay was immunoSEQ multiplex PCR, and TCRdb's table has in-frame clones only and misses some. The profile shows approximately 100,000 clones, 85% to 90% of them singletons. Here the sequenced sample was peripheral blood, taken on day 0 of AZD1222 vaccination. These receptors all stem from an adult in good health.

The chain's CDR3 is CASSLGRNTEAFF. The CDR3 DNA sequence: TGCGCCAGCAGCTTGGGAAGGAACACTGAAGCTTTCTTT. The genes are TRBV5-1 and TRBJ1-1; D uncertain. Germline V gene sequence: CDR1 SGHRS, CDR2 YFSETQ. V was cut by 0 bases and J by 1 base, with 4 bases left in between. This CDR3 is built from 13 residues.

This sequence joins TRBV6-5 and TRBJ2-7; D unresolved. Germline values: CDR1 MNHEY, CDR2 SVGAGI. The CDR3 is 12 residues long. The ends were cut back, 6 bases at V and 1 base at J, with 7 bases in the middle. DNA of the CDR3: TGTGCCAGCAGGAGCATTTCCTACGAGCAGTACTTC. It translates to CASRSISYEQYF.

This clone was seen once. The chain is built from TRBV29-1 and TRBJ1-4; no firm D call. Germline CDR1 SQVTM, CDR2 ANQGSEA. V lost 2 bases and J 3 bases, leaving 7 bases between the germline ends. This CDR3 has 13 amino acids. The CDR3 is CSVESQSNEKLFF. Written as DNA, the CDR3 is TGCAGCGTTGAATCACAGTCTAATGAAAAACTGTTTTTT. Full variable domain (outside the CDR3, taken from reference TRBV29-1 and TRBJ1-4): SAVISQKPSRDICQRGTSLTIQCQVDSQVTMMFWYRQQPGQSLTLIATANQGSEATYESGFVIDKFPISRPNLTFSTLTVSNMSPEDSSIYLCSVESQSNEKLFFGSGTQLSVL.

The V call is TRBV7-2, the J call TRBJ1-3, with D perhaps TRBD1 (5 bases). CDR1 is SGHTA and CDR2 is FQGNSA in the germline V gene. The CDR3 spans 15 residues. The V end lost 4 bases, the J end lost 4 bases, and 14 bases lay between the germline ends. For the CDR3, the DNA is TGTGCCAGCAGCTCCTATCAGGGACTCGGAAACACCATATATTTT. Its translation is CASSSYQGLGNTIYF.

The sample holds one count of this clone. The chain links TRBV7-9 to TRBJ1-1, with TRBD1 matching 10 bases. The length of the CDR3 is 15 residues. Germline lookup yields CDR1 SEHNR and CDR2 FQNEAQ (reference sequence). The J segment lost 5 bases and the V segment lost 4 bases, leaving 7 bases of the junction unmatched. Here the CDR3 reads CASSSRDRGGTEAFF. The CDR3 DNA is TGTGCCAGCAGCTCCCGGGACAGGGGAGGTACTGAAGCTTTCTTT. Looking up the rest from reference TRBV7-9 and TRBJ1-1 gives the full variable domain: DTGVSQNPRHKITKRGQNVTFRCDPISEHNRLYWYRQTLGQGPEFLTYFQNEAQLEKSRLLSDRFSAERPKGSFSTLEIQRTEQGDSAMYLCASSSRDRGGTEAFFGQGTRLTVV.

This clone occurred once. The chain links TRBV2 to TRBJ2-5; 7 nucleotides align to TRBD1. The V gene's germline CDR1 is SNHLY and CDR2 FYNNEI. CDR3 length equals 15 residues. The V segment lost 2 bases and the J segment 2 bases; nucleotides outside the gene matches: 5. CDR3 loop: CASSESGQDQETQYF. CDR3 nucleotide sequence: TGTGCCAGCAGTGAAAGCGGACAGGATCAAGAGACCCAGTACTTC.

The genes are TRBV6-6 and TRBJ1-2; a weak D match, TRBD1 (6 bases). Trimming shortened V by 9 bases and J by 6 bases, and 17 bases separated the two germline ends. Germline V CDR1 and CDR2: MNHNY, SVGAGI (reference sequence). The CDR3 has 13 residues. DNA for the CDR3: TGTGCCAGTGATGGAACAGGGCTTAATGGCTACACCTTC. It translates to CASDGTGLNGYTF.

This chain connects TRBV5-1 to TRBJ2-5; D gene uncertain. V dropped 0 bases and J dropped 1 base, with 13 bases sitting between them. There are 16 residues in the CDR3. The V gene's germline CDR1 is SGHRS and CDR2 YFSETQ. The CDR3 sequence: CASSLAPTVLQETQYF. CDR3 coding DNA: TGCGCCAGCAGCTTGGCCCCCACAGTTCTCCAAGAGACCCAGTACTTC.

The chain links TRBV7-3 to TRBJ2-3, with TRBD2 identical over 11 bases. Germline lookup yields CDR1 SGHTA and CDR2 FQGTGA. CDR3 length equals 16 residues. Trimming took 5 bases from V and 5 from J; bases not matched to a gene: 9. The CDR3 DNA sequence: TGTGCCAGCAGCCCCGGACTAGCGGGTGGTCTAGATACGCAGTATTTT. Amino acid sequence: CASSPGLAGGLDTQYF. Using reference TRBV7-3 and TRBJ2-3 for the parts outside the CDR3, the full variable domain is GAGVSQTPSNKVTEKGKYVELRCDPISGHTALYWYRQSLGQGPEFLIYFQGTGAADDSGLPNDRFFAVRPEGSVSTLKIQRTERGDSAVYLCASSPGLAGGLDTQYFGPGTRLTVL.

This chain connects TRBV19 to TRBJ1-2, with a weak D call TRBD1 (6 bases). V lost 9 bases to trimming and J lost 2 bases, with 13 bases between them. Germline CDR1 reads LNHDA; CDR2 reads SQIVND (reference sequence). CDR3 size: 13 residues. The CDR3, as DNA: TGTGCCAGCCTTAAGCAGGGGAACTATGGCTACACCTTC. Its translation: CASLKQGNYGYTF. Full variable domain (rest looked up from reference TRBV19 and TRBJ1-2): DGGITQSPKYLFRKEGQNVTLSCEQNLNHDAMYWYRQDPGQGLRLIYYSQIVNDFQKGDIAEGYSVSREKKESFPLTVTSAQKNPTAFYLCASLKQGNYGYTFGSGTRLTVV.

This sequence joins TRBV11-3 and TRBJ2-3; 9 nucleotides match TRBD2. Germline CDR1 is SGHNT and CDR2 is YENEEA. The CDR3 loop spans 16 amino acids. V shed 5 bases and J 4 bases; nucleotides not matched to a gene: 10. The CDR3 sequence is CASSKDSGRGSDTQYF. The DNA of the CDR3 is TGTGCCAGCAGCAAGGATAGCGGGAGAGGTTCAGATACGCAGTATTTT.

The chain is built from TRBV5-1 and TRBJ1-3; maybe TRBD1 (5 bases). The V gene's germline CDR1 is SGHRS and CDR2 YFSETQ. V lost 3 bases and J 2 bases, leaving 9 bases between the germline ends. The CDR3 has 14 amino acids. The CDR3 DNA reads TGCGCCAGCAGCTCCGGGGCAACTGGAAACACCATATATTTT. It is translated as CASSSGATGNTIYF.

The chain employs TRBV4-1 and TRBJ2-2, with 10 bases identical to TRBD1. Germline-derived CDR1 and CDR2 are MGHRA and YSYEKL. Losses at the gene ends were 3 bases for V and 0 bases for J; bases not matched to a gene: 1. The CDR3 totals 16 residues. CDR3: CASSQTGGANTGELFF. CDR3 in DNA: TGCGCCAGCAGCCAGACAGGGGGCGCGAACACCGGGGAGCTGTTTTTT.

The genes are TRBV12-3 or TRBV12-4 and TRBJ1-6, with TRBD1 as a possible D gene (5 bases). V lost 3 bases to trimming and J lost 13 bases, with 10 bases between them. The CDR3 length is 12 residues. The CDR3 loop reads CASSFGQSPLHF. The CDR3 DNA is TGTGCCAGCAGTTTCGGACAATCCCCCCTCCACTTT.

The chain couples TRBV5-4 to TRBJ2-7; 11 positions match TRBD2. Germline V CDR1 and CDR2: SGHNT, YYREEE (reference sequence). After removal of 3 bases from V and 3 bases from J, the junction contained 5 bases not matched to a gene. The CDR3 runs to 15 residues. The CDR3 loop is CASSSATSGDYEQYF. The DNA of the CDR3 is TGTGCCAGCAGCTCTGCGACTAGCGGGGACTACGAGCAGTACTTC.

This chain uses TRBV28 with TRBJ1-2; no clear D. Germline CDR1 and CDR2: MDHEN and SYDVKM. V lost 5 bases and J lost 7, with 11 bases in between. The CDR3 is 12 residues long. The chain's CDR3 is CASSPPIVGYTF. Here the CDR3 DNA reads TGTGCCAGCAGTCCTCCAATAGTTGGCTACACCTTC.